Listed below are T cell receptor beta chains from one sample, sequenced in a study of blood T cell repertoires in COVID-19. This table comes from immunoSEQ multiplex PCR, and its TCRdb copy is limited to in-frame clones, with some not included. This sample has some 190,000 clones; around 82% occur once, and the top ten carry around 4%. The sequenced sample consisted of PBMCs or T cells enriched from blood (not recorded which). The receptors here all came from a man younger than 40 with acute COVID-19. Both conserved end residues are part of each CDR3. A D gene is named only where the DNA matches it firmly. Clone size is shown for a subset of rows, as once, few, many or a class of expanded clone.

v_gene	j_gene	d_gene	abundance	CDR3aa	CDR3nt
TRBV10-1	TRBJ2-1	-	once	CASSVLAGVNNEQFF	TGCGCCAGCAGTGTATTGGCAGGGGTTAACAATGAGCAGTTCTTC
TRBV5-4	TRBJ2-7	-	-	CASSYPGVTRGEQYF	TGTGCCAGCAGCTACCCGGGGGTGACTAGAGGCGAGCAGTACTTC
TRBV14	TRBJ1-1	TRBD1	many	CASSHRQGVVNTEAFF	TGTGCCAGCAGCCATAGACAGGGGGTAGTTAACACTGAAGCTTTCTTT
TRBV10-2	TRBJ2-7	-	few	CASSTSSYEQYF	TGCGCCAGCAGTACTAGCTCCTACGAGCAGTACTTC
TRBV6-2/TRBV6-3	TRBJ1-5	TRBD1	-	CASSYSSRDRGSNQPQHF	TGTGCCAGCAGTTACTCATCCCGAGACAGGGGCAGCAATCAGCCCCAGCATTTT
TRBV5-1	TRBJ2-7	-	-	CASSLVGSSYEQYF	TGCGCCAGCAGCTTGGTGGGCAGCTCCTACGAGCAGTACTTC
TRBV20-1	TRBJ2-7	TRBD2	-	CSASSGTSLVEQYF	TGCAGTGCTAGTTCCGGGACTAGCCTTGTCGAGCAGTACTTC
TRBV10-3	TRBJ1-1	-	-	CAIRDQGNTEAFF	TGTGCCATCAGGGACCAGGGGAACACTGAAGCTTTCTTT
TRBV21-1	TRBJ1-2	-	-	CASSKLGGYTF	TGTGCCAGCAGCAAACTTGGCGGCTACACCTTC
TRBV6-4	TRBJ1-2	-	few	CASSDSNAGGYTF	TGTGCCAGCAGTGACTCGAATGCAGGGGGCTACACCTTC
TRBV6-2/TRBV6-3	TRBJ1-2	-	-	CASSQGLYGYTF	TGTGCCAGCAGTCAGGGGCTCTATGGCTACACCTTC
TRBV11-1	TRBJ1-1	-	-	CASSLDLGGAEAFF	TGTGCCAGCAGCTTAGATCTAGGAGGCGCTGAAGCTTTCTTT
TRBV12-5	TRBJ1-1	-	-	CASGLAYTEAFF	TGTGCTAGTGGTTTGGCGTACACTGAAGCTTTCTTT
TRBV9	TRBJ2-7	-	-	CASSPRMSDSIYEQYF	TGTGCCAGCAGCCCGAGGATGTCGGACTCGATCTACGAGCAGTACTTC
TRBV28	TRBJ1-2	TRBD1	-	CASRLTGGPGYTF	TGTGCCAGCAGGTTGACAGGGGGCCCTGGCTACACCTTC
TRBV19	TRBJ1-2	TRBD1	-	CATRQGLANYGYTF	TGTGCCACAAGACAGGGGCTTGCCAACTATGGCTACACCTTC
TRBV2	TRBJ1-4	-	-	CASTPRGNEKLFF	TGTGCCAGCACCCCCCGGGGTAATGAAAAACTGTTTTTT
TRBV6-8	TRBJ1-1	-	-	CASRDVSGQAFF	TGTGCCAGCAGGGACGTGAGCGGACAAGCTTTCTTT
TRBV5-4	TRBJ2-5	-	-	CASSTESQETQYF	TGTGCCAGCAGCACCGAGTCCCAAGAGACCCAGTACTTC
TRBV20-1	TRBJ2-1	-	once	CSARPGNEQFF	TGCAGTGCTAGGCCGGGTAATGAGCAGTTCTTC
TRBV29-1	TRBJ2-1	-	few	CSAEALGGRHDEQFF	TGCAGCGCCGAGGCATTGGGGGGGCGGCACGATGAGCAGTTCTTC
TRBV6-2/TRBV6-3	TRBJ1-5	TRBD1	-	CASSLTGTGGNQPQHF	TGTGCCAGCAGCCTAACCGGGACAGGGGGTAATCAGCCCCAGCATTTT